This T cell receptor (beta chain) is from a study of primary melanoma T cells and metastatic recurrence. The table came from immunoSEQ multiplex PCR; TCRdb's copy has only in-frame clones and leaves some out. This table has 200 to 250 clones, more than 75% appearing once. The V gene's germline CDR1 is LNHDA and CDR2 SQIVND (reference sequence). The length of the CDR3 is 16 residues. J gave up 3 bases and V 4 bases, and 10 bases lay outside the gene matches. The TCR was taken from a human donor with melanoma. V and J are TRBV19 and TRBJ2-5; 8 nucleotides line up with TRBD1. The sample consisted of melanoma tumor tissue. CDR3 in DNA: TGTGCCAGTAGTACCTTCCGGACAGGGATGGAAGAGACCCAGTACTTC. Amino acids: CASSTFRTGMEETQYF.